This T cell receptor (beta chain) was documented in a study of T-cell reconstitution after alpha-beta-depleted transplantation in children. This clonotype was picked up many times. V dropped 8 bases and J dropped 5 bases, with 22 bases sitting between them. In germline, CDR1 is ENHRY, CDR2 SYGVKD. CDR3 length equals 15 residues. TCRbeta library construction was performed incorporating unique molecular identifiers. TCRdb re-analysed the PCR reads in MiXCR, keeping a single row per CDR3 protein. This sample carries approximately 240,000 distinct CDR3 sequences, roughly a tenth of them seen once, and the ten largest clones take around 6.2%.

The material sequenced was PBMCs from the stem cell graft donor, taken from the stem cell graft. The sequence was collected from a human donor who donated a stem cell graft to a child with acute lymphoblastic leukemia. The genes are TRBV10-3 and TRBJ2-7, with D maybe TRBD2 (7 bases). CDR3 in amino acids: CAISLLTGRADEQYF. The CDR3 DNA sequence: TGTGCCATCTCCCTCTTAACAGGGAGGGCCGACGAGCAGTACTTC.